The next 14 T cell receptor beta chains were all read from a single sample in a study of blood T cells in healthy people across ages. Primed by a sample-barcoded 5' primer and a J-beta primer mix, a second PCR proceeded for roughly 7 to 12 cycles. TCRdb re-called the 5' RACE reads through MiXCR, storing one row per CDR3 protein. Among 780,000 or so distinct CDR3 sequences listed, more than 20% were seen once. This same sample was also part of a study on T cells of mothers and their children.

Sequencing used blood. These receptors originate from a boy younger than 18 in good health.

The chain has TRBV9 and TRBJ1-2, with D perhaps matching TRBD1 (6 bases). Germline lookup yields CDR1 SGDLS and CDR2 YYNGEE. CDR3 length: 16 residues. V lost 4 bases and J lost 3, with 19 bases in between. The CDR3 region has the DNA TGTGCCAGCAGCTTCGGGGGGGCCAGCCCTGACTATGGCTACACCTTC. Residues: CASSFGGASPDYGYTF. The whole variable domain, remainder taken from reference TRBV9 and TRBJ1-2, is DSGVTQTPKHLITATGQRVTLRCSPRSGDLSVYWYQQSLDQGLQFLIQYYNGEERAKGNILERFSAQQFPDLHSELNLSSLELGDSALYFCASSFGGASPDYGYTFGSGTRLTVV.

As concerns this clonotype: One end of the junction varies from germline; a read error may be responsible. The rearrangement uses TRBV2 and TRBJ1-2; 7 bases line up with TRBD1. This CDR3 is built from 14 residues. The germline gives CDR1 SNHLY, CDR2 FYNNEI. The CDR3 region is CANSEARGTYGYTF. The CDR3 DNA reads as TGTGCCAACAGTGAAGCCAGGGGGACCTATGGCTACACCTTC.

This clonotype has a handful of counts. The V and J genes are TRBV5-1 and TRBJ2-1; TRBD2 matches 8 bases. Germline assignment: CDR1 SGHRS and CDR2 YFSETQ. The CDR3 is 23 amino acids. V dropped 2 bases and J dropped 0; count of bases not matched to a gene: 25. The CDR3 DNA sequence: TGCGCCAGCAGCTTCCACCGCGCGGGGAGCGGGAGTATTAGTCCTAGCTCCTACAATGAGCAGTTCTTC. Its protein product is CASSFHRAGSGSISPSSYNEQFF.

The CDR3 sequence is CSAYPGQGAYEQYF. CDR3 nucleotide sequence: TGCAGTGCTTACCCGGGACAGGGGGCCTACGAGCAGTACTTC. The V and J genes are TRBV20-1 and TRBJ2-7; the match to TRBD1 covers 11 bases. The CDR3 is made up of 14 amino acids. Germline trimming cut 5 bases from V and 2 bases from J; bases unmatched to any gene: 5. Germline V gene sequence: CDR1 DFQATT, CDR2 SNEGSKA (reference sequence).

The table lists this clonotype with a count of one. The chain joins TRBV6-5 to TRBJ2-2, with 12 bases aligning to TRBD2. The CDR3 covers 16 residues. CDR1 and CDR2 (germline): MNHEY, SVGAGI. V gave up 4 bases and J gave up 5 bases; unmatched junction bases: 5. The CDR3 DNA is TGTGCCAGCAGTTCCCCCACTAGCGGGAGGACCGGGGAGCTGTTTTTT. Translated, it gives CASSSPTSGRTGELFF.

This clonotype was detected only a few times. This sequence joins TRBV3-1 and TRBJ2-5; D gene unclear. Germline V gene lookup returns CDR1 LGHDT and CDR2 YNNKEL (reference sequence). V lost 4 bases, J lost 3 bases, and 9 bases lay in between. The CDR3 is 13 amino acids. The CDR3: CASSRPEEETQYF. Written as DNA, the CDR3 is TGTGCCAGCAGCCGACCCGAAGAAGAGACCCAGTACTTC.

The chain couples TRBV7-9 to TRBJ1-1; D unresolved. Between the trimmed V and J ends, which lost 0 bases and 0 bases, there was a span of 8 bases. Germline CDR1 SEHNR, CDR2 FQNEAQ (reference sequence). The CDR3 runs 15 residues. CDR3 sequence: CASSLASGVNTEAFF. The CDR3 DNA reads as TGTGCCAGCAGCTTAGCCAGCGGGGTGAACACTGAAGCTTTCTTT.

This clonotype was found a few times. The CDR3 DNA reads TGTGCCAGCAGCCGCGAAGTTATTGGGAGTGAGCAGTTCTTC. Amino acid sequence: CASSREVIGSEQFF. The J gene is TRBJ2-5, the V gene TRBV6-2 or TRBV6-3, with a tentative D call TRBD2 (5 bases). The J call is uncertain, as TRBJ2-1 better fits the DNA end. Germline CDR1 MNHEY, CDR2 SVGEGT. The CDR3 runs 14 residues.

This clonotype was picked up many times. This chain joins TRBV7-9 and TRBJ2-3; 10 bases align to TRBD2. The CDR3 has 16 amino acids. V lost 2 bases, J lost 2 bases, and 4 bases stayed unmatched. Germline CDR1 is SEHNR and CDR2 is FQNEAQ (reference sequence). The CDR3 protein is CASSLRTSGDTDTQYF. CDR3 nucleotides: TGTGCCAGCAGCTTAAGAACTAGCGGGGACACAGATACGCAGTATTTT.

This chain links TRBV19 with TRBJ1-1; 7 nucleotides agree with TRBD1. The CDR3 totals 13 residues. Looked up from germline, CDR1 is LNHDA and CDR2 is SQIVND (reference sequence). Trimming took 6 bases from V and 7 from J; bases not matched to a gene: 8. CDR3 loop: CASSPHRDSEAFF. In DNA, the CDR3 is TGTGCCAGTAGCCCTCACCGGGACAGTGAAGCTTTCTTT.

This clonotype was seen a few times. CDR3 DNA sequence: TGTGCCACCAGCAGAGATGGAGCGGCCACCTGGTACTTC. This codes for CATSRDGAATWYF. V and J are TRBV15 and TRBJ2-5, with D possibly TRBD2 on 5 matching bases. Trimming took 0 bases from V and 13 from J, leaving 15 bases between them. The germline CDR1 and CDR2 sequences are LNHNV and YYDKDF (reference sequence). The CDR3 runs to 13 residues. Based on the CDR3 plus reference TRBV15 and TRBJ2-5, the full variable domain is DAMVIQNPRYQVTQFGKPVTLSCSQTLNHNVMYWYQQKSSQAPKLLFHYYDKDFNNEADTPDNFQSRRPNTSFCFLDIRSPGLGDTAMYLCATSRDGAATWYFGPGTRLLVL.

The chain links TRBV12-3 or TRBV12-4 to TRBJ2-5; 7 nucleotides align to TRBD1. The J call may be wrong; the DNA end is better matched by TRBJ2-7. CDR3 size: 16 residues. CDR3 DNA: TGTGCCAGCAGTTTAGGGGCCAGGGGGATGTCCTACGAGCAGTACTTC. The encoded protein is CASSLGARGMSYEQYF.

The chain has TRBV15 and TRBJ2-1; D unresolved. From germline, CDR1 is LNHNV and CDR2 YYDKDF (reference sequence). Between the trimmed V and J ends, which lost 0 bases and 14 bases, there was a span of 11 bases. The CDR3 is 12 residues long. The CDR3 spells CATSRDKEVEFF. As DNA, the CDR3 is TGTGCCACCAGCAGAGATAAAGAGGTGGAGTTCTTC.

This clonotype was detected only a few times. The chain employs TRBV6-5 and TRBJ1-3, with D perhaps matching TRBD1 (5 bases). This CDR3 has 17 residues. CDR1 is MNHEY, CDR2 SVGAGI, per germline. Trimming removed 0 bases at V and 0 bases at J, with 12 bases between. The CDR3 is CASSYSLFDSSGNTIYF. The CDR3 region has the DNA TGTGCCAGCAGTTACTCGTTATTCGACAGCTCTGGAAACACCATATATTTT.